The entry that follows covers one T cell receptor beta chain sequence. No antigen is known for it. The source of the sample is a study of OX40 agonist ivuxolimab in advanced cancers. Study conclusions and caveats: In general, CD8+ T cells held more expanded clones than CD4+ did, on average.

The CDR3 sequence is 13 residues long. Germline V CDR1 and CDR2: SGHVS, FNYEAQ. Between the trimmed V and J ends, which lost 0 bases and 8 bases, there was a span of 7 bases. Autoimmune disease history or systemic immunosuppression led to patients being barred. Sequencing used immunoSEQ multiplex PCR; TCRdb keeps in-frame clones, though not all of them. The table lists some 100,000 clones, 94% of them singletons, with roughly 2.6% in the top ten. The sequencing here drew on CD4+ or CD8+ T cells sorted from blood, taken in a trial of the OX40 agonist ivuxolimab. This clonotype was obtained from an adult with an advanced solid tumor such as melanoma, head and neck, liver or kidney cancer. The V call is TRBV7-6, the J call TRBJ2-2; D is uncertain. The CDR3 is CASSLALIGELFF. The CDR3 nucleotides are TGTGCCAGCAGCTTAGCCCTGATAGGGGAGCTGTTTTTT.